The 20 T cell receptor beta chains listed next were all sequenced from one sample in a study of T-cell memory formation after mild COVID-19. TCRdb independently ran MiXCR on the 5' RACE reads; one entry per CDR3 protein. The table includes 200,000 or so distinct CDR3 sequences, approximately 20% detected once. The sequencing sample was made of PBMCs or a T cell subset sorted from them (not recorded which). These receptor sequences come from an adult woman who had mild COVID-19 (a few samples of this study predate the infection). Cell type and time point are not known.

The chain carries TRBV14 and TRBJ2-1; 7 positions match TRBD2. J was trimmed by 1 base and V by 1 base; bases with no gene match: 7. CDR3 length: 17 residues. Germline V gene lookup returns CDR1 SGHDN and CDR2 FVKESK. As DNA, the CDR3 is TGTGCCAGCAGCCAAGGGGAGGGACTTTCTTCCTACAATGAGCAGTTCTTC. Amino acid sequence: CASSQGEGLSSYNEQFF.

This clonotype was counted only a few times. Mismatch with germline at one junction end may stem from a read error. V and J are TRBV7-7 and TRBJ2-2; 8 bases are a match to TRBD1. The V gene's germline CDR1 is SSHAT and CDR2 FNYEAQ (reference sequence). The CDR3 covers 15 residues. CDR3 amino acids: CASSKTGAVTGELFF. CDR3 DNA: TGTGCTAGCAGCAAGACAGGGGCCGTCACCGGGGAGCTGTTTTTT.

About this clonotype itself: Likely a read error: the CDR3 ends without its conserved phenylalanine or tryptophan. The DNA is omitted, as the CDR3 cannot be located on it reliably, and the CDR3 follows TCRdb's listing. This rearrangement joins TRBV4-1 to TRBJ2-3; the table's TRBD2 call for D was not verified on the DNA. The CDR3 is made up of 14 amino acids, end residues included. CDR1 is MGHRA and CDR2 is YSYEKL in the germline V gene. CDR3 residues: CASSQEVRTSLKRI.

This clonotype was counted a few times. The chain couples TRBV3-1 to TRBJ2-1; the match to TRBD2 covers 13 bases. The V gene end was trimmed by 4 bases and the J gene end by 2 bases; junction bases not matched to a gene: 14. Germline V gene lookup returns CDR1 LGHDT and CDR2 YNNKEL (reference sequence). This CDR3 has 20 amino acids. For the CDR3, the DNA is TGTGCCAGCAGCCCGTCCGGGACGGTGGGACTAGCGGGACCCTACAATGAGCAGTTCTTC. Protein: CASSPSGTVGLAGPYNEQFF.

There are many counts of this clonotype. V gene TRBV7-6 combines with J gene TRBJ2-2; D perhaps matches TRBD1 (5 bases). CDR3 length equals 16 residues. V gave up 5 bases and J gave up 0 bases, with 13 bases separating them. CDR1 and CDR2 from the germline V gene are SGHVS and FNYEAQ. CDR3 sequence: CASSLDSLPNTGELFF. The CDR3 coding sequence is TGTGCCAGCAGCCTCGACAGCCTACCGAACACCGGGGAGCTGTTTTTT.

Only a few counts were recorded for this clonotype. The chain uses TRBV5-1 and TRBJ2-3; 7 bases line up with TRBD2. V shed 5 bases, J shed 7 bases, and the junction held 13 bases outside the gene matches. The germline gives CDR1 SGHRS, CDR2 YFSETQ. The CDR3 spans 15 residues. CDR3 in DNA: TGCGCCAGCAGTTATTCAGACTCGGGACTAAATACGCAGTATTTT. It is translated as CASSYSDSGLNTQYF. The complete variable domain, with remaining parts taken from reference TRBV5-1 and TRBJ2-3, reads KAGVTQTPRYLIKTRGQQVTLSCSPISGHRSVSWYQQTPGQGLQFLFEYFSETQRNKGNFPGRFSGRQFSNSRSEMNVSTLELGDSALYLCASSYSDSGLNTQYFGPGTRLTVL.

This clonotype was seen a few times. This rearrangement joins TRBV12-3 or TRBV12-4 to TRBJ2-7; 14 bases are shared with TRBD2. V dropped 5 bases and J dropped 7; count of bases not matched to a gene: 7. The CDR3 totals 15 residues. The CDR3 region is CASSMTSGRAGEQYF. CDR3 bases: TGTGCCAGCAGTATGACTAGCGGGAGGGCGGGGGAGCAGTACTTC.

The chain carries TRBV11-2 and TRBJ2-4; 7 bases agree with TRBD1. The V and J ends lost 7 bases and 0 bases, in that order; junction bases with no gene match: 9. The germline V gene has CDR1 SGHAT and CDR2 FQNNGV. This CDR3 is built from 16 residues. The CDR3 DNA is TGTGCCAGCAACCTCCAGGGACAGCTAGCCAAAAACATTCAGTACTTC. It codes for CASNLQGQLAKNIQYF.

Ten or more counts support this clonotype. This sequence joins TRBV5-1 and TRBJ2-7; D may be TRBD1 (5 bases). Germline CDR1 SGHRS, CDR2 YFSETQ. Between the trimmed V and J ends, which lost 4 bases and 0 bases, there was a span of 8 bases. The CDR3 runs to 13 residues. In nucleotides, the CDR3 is TGCGCCAGCAGCGCGGACAACTCCTACGAGCAGTACTTC. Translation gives CASSADNSYEQYF.

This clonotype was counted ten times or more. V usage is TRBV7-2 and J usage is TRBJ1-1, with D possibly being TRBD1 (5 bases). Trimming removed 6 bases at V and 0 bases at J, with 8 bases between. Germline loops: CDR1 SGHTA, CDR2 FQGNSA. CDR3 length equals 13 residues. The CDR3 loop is CASREDMNTEAFF. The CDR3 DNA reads TGTGCCAGCAGGGAGGACATGAACACTGAAGCTTTCTTT.

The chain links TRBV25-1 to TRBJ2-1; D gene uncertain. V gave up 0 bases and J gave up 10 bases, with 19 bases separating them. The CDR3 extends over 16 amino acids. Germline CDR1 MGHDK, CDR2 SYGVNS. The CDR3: CASSEYPSSTAGEQFF. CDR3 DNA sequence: TGTGCCAGCAGTGAATATCCCTCCTCTACCGCTGGCGAGCAGTTCTTC.

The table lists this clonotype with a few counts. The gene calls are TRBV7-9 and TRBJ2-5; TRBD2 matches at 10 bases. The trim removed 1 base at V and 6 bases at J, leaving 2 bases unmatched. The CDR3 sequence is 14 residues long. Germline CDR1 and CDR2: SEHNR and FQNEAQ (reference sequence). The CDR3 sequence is CASSLGTSGKTQYF. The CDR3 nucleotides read TGTGCCAGCAGCTTAGGGACTAGCGGAAAGACCCAGTACTTC.

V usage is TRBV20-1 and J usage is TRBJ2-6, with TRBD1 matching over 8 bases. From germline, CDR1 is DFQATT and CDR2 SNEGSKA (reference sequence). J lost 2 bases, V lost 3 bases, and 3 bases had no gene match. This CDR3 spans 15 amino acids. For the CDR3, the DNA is TGCAGTGCTAGGACAGGGGCCGCTGGGGCCAACGTCCTGACTTTC. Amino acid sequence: CSARTGAAGANVLTF.

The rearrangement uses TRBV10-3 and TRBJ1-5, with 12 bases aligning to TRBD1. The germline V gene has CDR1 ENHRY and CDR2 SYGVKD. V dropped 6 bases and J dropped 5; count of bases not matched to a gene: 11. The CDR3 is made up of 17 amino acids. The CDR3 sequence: CAISPAVGTGGHQPQHF. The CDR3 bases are TGTGCCATCAGCCCCGCGGTGGGGACAGGGGGCCATCAGCCCCAGCATTTT.

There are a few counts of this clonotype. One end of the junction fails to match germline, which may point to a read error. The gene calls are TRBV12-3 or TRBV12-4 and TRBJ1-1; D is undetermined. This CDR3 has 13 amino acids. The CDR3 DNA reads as TGTGCCGGCAGGTCAACTATGAACACTGAAGCTTTCTTT. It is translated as CAGRSTMNTEAFF.

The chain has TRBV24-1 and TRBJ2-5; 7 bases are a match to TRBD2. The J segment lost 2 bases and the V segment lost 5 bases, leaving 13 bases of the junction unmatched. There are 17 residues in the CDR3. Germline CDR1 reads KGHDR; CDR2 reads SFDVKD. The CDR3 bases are TGTGCCACCAGTGTCGGACTAATGGGACTATCTCAAGAGACCCAGTACTTC. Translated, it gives CATSVGLMGLSQETQYF.

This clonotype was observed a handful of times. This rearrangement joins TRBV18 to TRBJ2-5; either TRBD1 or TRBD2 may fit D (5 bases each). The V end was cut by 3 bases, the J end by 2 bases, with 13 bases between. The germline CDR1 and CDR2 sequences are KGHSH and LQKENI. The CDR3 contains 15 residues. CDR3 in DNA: TGTGCCAGCTCACCCATCGGGACGGGGCAAGAGACCCAGTACTTC. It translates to CASSPIGTGQETQYF.

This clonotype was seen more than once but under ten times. The DNA for the CDR3 is TGTGCCACCAGCCCCACGAGAGGGGGCCACACCGGGGAGCTGTTTTTT. Encoded protein: CATSPTRGGHTGELFF. This sequence joins TRBV15 and TRBJ2-2, with 7 bases fitting TRBD1. Germline CDR1 LNHNV, CDR2 YYDKDF (reference sequence). J lost 3 bases, V lost 5 bases, and 9 bases had no gene match. The CDR3 has 16 amino acids.

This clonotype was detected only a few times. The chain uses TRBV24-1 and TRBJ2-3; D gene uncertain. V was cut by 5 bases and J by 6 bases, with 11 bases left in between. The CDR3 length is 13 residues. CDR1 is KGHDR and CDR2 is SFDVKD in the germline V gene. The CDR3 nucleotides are TGTGCCACCAGTGCCGCGGATAAGGATACGCAGTATTTT. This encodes CATSAADKDTQYF.

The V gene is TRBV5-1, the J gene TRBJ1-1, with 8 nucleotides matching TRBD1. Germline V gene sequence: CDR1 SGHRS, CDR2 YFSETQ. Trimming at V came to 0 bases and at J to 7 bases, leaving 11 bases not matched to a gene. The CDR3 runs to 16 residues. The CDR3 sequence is CASSLGSQGARVEAFF. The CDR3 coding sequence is TGCGCCAGCAGCTTGGGGTCCCAGGGGGCCAGGGTTGAAGCTTTCTTT.